These 31 T cell receptor beta chains came from one sample sequenced in a study of blood T cell repertoires in COVID-19. Clones were read by immunoSEQ multiplex PCR, and TCRdb kept only the in-frame ones, dropping some. The sample contains 150,000 to 200,000 clones, approximately 88% of which appear only once. The sequenced sample consisted of PBMCs or T cells enriched from blood (not recorded which). The receptors come from a woman aged 18 to 35 who had recovered from COVID-19.

The rearrangement links TRBV28 to TRBJ1-5; perhaps TRBD1 as D (6 bases). Between the trimmed V and J ends, which lost 10 bases and 2 bases, there was a span of 21 bases. CDR1 is MDHEN and CDR2 is SYDVKM in the germline V gene. The length of the CDR3 is 16 residues. The CDR3 sequence is CATTRDTWVRNQPQHF. CDR3 sequence (DNA): TGTGCCACCACCCGGGACACTTGGGTCCGCAATCAGCCCCAGCATTTT.

This chain links TRBV4-2 with TRBJ1-2, with 9 nucleotides matching TRBD1. Germline lookup yields CDR1 LGHNA and CDR2 YNFKEQ. The CDR3 extends over 15 amino acids. The V and J ends lost 4 bases and 2 bases, in that order; junction bases with no gene match: 5. In DNA, the CDR3 is TGTGCCAGCAGCCGAACAGGGGGCTACAACTATGGCTACACCTTC. Its protein product is CASSRTGGYNYGYTF.

The chain links TRBV7-9 to TRBJ2-2, with D unresolved. The V gene lost 6 bases and the J gene lost 7 bases, with 9 bases spanning the gap. The CDR3 has 12 amino acids. Germline V CDR1 and CDR2: SEHNR, FQNEAQ (reference sequence). The CDR3 reads CASRTEDGELFF. In nucleotides, the CDR3 is TGTGCCAGCAGGACCGAGGACGGGGAGCTGTTTTTT.

This chain uses TRBV3-1 (or the pseudogene TRBV3-2) with TRBJ2-3, with a weak D call TRBD2 (6 bases). The CDR3 sequence is 16 residues long. V was shortened by 1 base and J by 0 bases, with 11 bases between the two germline ends. Germline CDR1 and CDR2: LGHDT and YNNKEL (reference sequence). DNA of the CDR3: TGTGCCAGCAGCCAAGGTGGGACTTCTAGCACAGATACGCAGTATTTT. Its translation is CASSQGGTSSTDTQYF.

Points on this clone: The same CDR3 is also encoded by other DNA sequences in this sample. The chain is built from TRBV4-2 and TRBJ2-5, with 9 bases identical to TRBD2. V shed 1 base and J 4 bases; nucleotides not matched to a gene: 4. Looked up from germline, CDR1 is LGHNA and CDR2 is YNFKEQ. The CDR3 length is 15 residues. CDR3 DNA sequence: TGTGCCAGCAGCCAAGGGGGTAGCGGGGGAGAGACCCAGTACTTC. Amino acid sequence: CASSQGGSGGETQYF.

V and J are TRBV5-1 and TRBJ2-1; 9 bases map to TRBD2. The V and J ends lost 6 bases and 0 bases, in that order; junction bases with no gene match: 7. The CDR3 sequence is 16 residues long. Germline loops: CDR1 SGHRS, CDR2 YFSETQ. The CDR3 DNA sequence: TGCGCCAGCATGGCTAGCGGGGTGAGCTCCTACAATGAGCAGTTCTTC. Residues: CASMASGVSSYNEQFF.

The rearrangement links TRBV28 to TRBJ1-2; a weak D match, TRBD1 (5 bases). The CDR3 contains 13 residues. Germline CDR1 reads MDHEN; CDR2 reads SYDVKM. V lost 1 base, J lost 8 bases, and 11 bases lay in between. The CDR3, as DNA: TGTGCCAGCAGTTTATACAGGTTTGAGGGCTACACCTTC. Protein: CASSLYRFEGYTF.

The chain has TRBV6-5 and TRBJ1-1; 9 nucleotides agree with TRBD1. After removal of 2 bases from V and 5 bases from J, the junction contained 3 bases not matched to a gene. Germline CDR1 MNHEY, CDR2 SVGAGI. CDR3 size: 14 residues. CDR3 in amino acids: CASSYGDRETEAFF. The CDR3 bases are TGTGCCAGCAGTTACGGGGACAGGGAAACTGAAGCTTTCTTT.

V usage is TRBV4-2 and J usage is TRBJ2-2; D gene ambiguous. V was trimmed by 2 bases and J by 3 bases, leaving 10 bases between them. The V gene's germline CDR1 is LGHNA and CDR2 YNFKEQ. The CDR3 totals 15 residues. The CDR3 here is CASSQRYGDTGELFF. In nucleotides, the CDR3 is TGTGCCAGCAGCCAAAGGTACGGAGACACCGGGGAGCTGTTTTTT.

This chain uses TRBV29-1 with TRBJ2-2; the D is unclear. With 6 bases removed from V and 6 bases from J, the gap between germline ends came to 14 bases. The CDR3 has 13 residues. CDR1 is SQVTM, CDR2 ANQGSEA, per germline. The CDR3 reads CSVQLSLSGELFF. CDR3 nucleotide sequence: TGCAGCGTCCAGTTGTCCCTTTCCGGGGAGCTGTTTTTT.

This clone is a singleton in its sample. The rearrangement links TRBV19 to TRBJ2-7; 9 positions match TRBD1. The CDR3 runs to 15 residues. Germline-derived CDR1 and CDR2 are LNHDA and SQIVND (reference sequence). V lost 1 base to trimming and J lost 7 bases; unmatched junction nucleotides: 8. CDR3 protein: CASSIAGQGSREQYF. For the CDR3, the DNA is TGTGCCAGTAGTATAGCTGGACAGGGGTCGAGAGAGCAGTACTTC.

The V and J genes are TRBV20-1 and TRBJ2-1; D is unclear. The V and J ends lost 7 bases and 7 bases respectively, with 11 bases between them. The CDR3 consists of 11 residues. Germline V CDR1 and CDR2: DFQATT, SNEGSKA (reference sequence). CDR3 bases: TGCAGTGTTCCATCCGAGAATGAGCAGTTCTTC. It specifies CSVPSENEQFF.

The chain combines TRBV24-1 with TRBJ1-5; 7 bases line up with TRBD1. The J segment lost 2 bases and the V segment lost 4 bases, leaving 4 bases of the junction unmatched. This CDR3 spans 15 amino acids. CDR1 and CDR2 (germline): KGHDR, SFDVKD. The CDR3 DNA sequence: TGTGCCACCAGTGAGGGGACAGCGCGCAATCAGCCCCAGCATTTT. Encoded protein: CATSEGTARNQPQHF.

This clone was seen only once. The V call is TRBV2, the J call TRBJ1-5; TRBD1 aligns across 7 bases. The CDR3 sequence is 15 residues long. Germline CDR1 reads SNHLY; CDR2 reads FYNNEI. Trimming removed 3 bases from V and 4 bases from J; junction bases left unmatched: 6. CDR3 DNA sequence: TGTGCCAGCAGTGAGCAGGGACAGAAAAATCAGCCCCAGCATTTT. This translates into CASSEQGQKNQPQHF.

The genes are TRBV28 and TRBJ1-5, with 7 bases lining up with TRBD1. This CDR3 contains 15 residues. With V trimmed by 5 bases and J by 4 bases, 8 bases remained unmatched. Germline V gene lookup returns CDR1 MDHEN and CDR2 SYDVKM. In DNA, the CDR3 is TGTGCCAGCAGTACCCCGACAGGGATAAATCAGCCCCAGCATTTT. It translates to CASSTPTGINQPQHF. The full variable domain, its missing parts supplied by reference TRBV28 and TRBJ1-5, is DVKVTQSSRYLVKRTGEKVFLECVQDMDHENMFWYRQDPGLGLRLIYFSYDVKMKEKGDIPEGYSVSREKKERFSLILESASTNQTSMYLCASSTPTGINQPQHFGDGTRLSIL.

The chain joins TRBV30 to TRBJ2-5; D is unclear. This CDR3 is built from 12 residues. Germline assignment: CDR1 GTSNPN and CDR2 SVGIG (reference sequence). The ends were cut back, 0 bases at V and 5 bases at J, with 7 bases in the middle. The CDR3 coding sequence is TGTGCCTGGAGTGTGAAACGGGAGACCCAGTACTTC. Protein sequence: CAWSVKRETQYF.

This clone was counted only a few times. The V gene is TRBV27, the J gene TRBJ2-5, with 10 bases lining up with TRBD2. V shed 6 bases and J 5 bases; nucleotides not matched to a gene: 9. This CDR3 is built from 15 residues. Germline CDR1 is MNHEY and CDR2 is SMNVEV (reference sequence). CDR3 DNA: TGTGCCAGCAGGGACAAGCGGGGGGGCCGGGAGACCCAGTACTTC. It translates to CASRDKRGGRETQYF.

This clone was found a few times. This chain connects TRBV7-2 to TRBJ2-1; D uncertain. Deletions cut 3 bases from V and 3 bases from J, with 12 bases between. The CDR3 has 15 amino acids. Germline CDR1 reads SGHTA; CDR2 reads FQGNSA. CDR3 nucleotide sequence: TGTGCCAGCAGCTTGGTGAAGCGAATCTACAATGAGCAGTTCTTC. Its protein is CASSLVKRIYNEQFF.

This clone was observed once. The rearrangement uses TRBV23-1 and TRBJ1-3; TRBD1 is a possible D gene (6 bases). TRBV23-1 belongs to the ORF category, with a function that is uncertain. The CDR3 has 16 amino acids. V was clipped by 4 bases and J by 0 bases, with 13 bases between them. The CDR3 region has the DNA TGCGCCAGCAGTCCGAAAGACAGGTGCTCTGGAAACACCATATATTTT. This encodes CASSPKDRCSGNTIYF.

This chain links TRBV3-1 (or the pseudogene TRBV3-2) with TRBJ2-5; perhaps TRBD2 as D (6 bases). Germline loops: CDR1 LGHDT, CDR2 YNNKEL (reference sequence). Between the trimmed V and J ends, which lost 4 bases and 1 base, there was a span of 16 bases. The CDR3 is 16 residues long. CDR3 sequence: CASSPTTGGIQETQYF. Written as DNA, the CDR3 is TGTGCCAGCAGCCCGACGACCGGGGGAATCCAAGAGACCCAGTACTTC.

V usage is TRBV29-1 and J usage is TRBJ2-1, with 7 bases identical to TRBD2. This CDR3 region has 12 residues. With 3 bases clipped from V and 6 bases from J, the junction kept 2 bases outside the gene matches. CDR1 and CDR2 from the germline V gene are SQVTM and ANQGSEA. The CDR3 loop is CSVDGGGNEQFF. CDR3 DNA: TGCAGCGTTGATGGGGGGGGCAATGAGCAGTTCTTC.

The V call is TRBV7-9, the J call TRBJ1-2; possible D gene TRBD1, 6 bases. CDR3 length equals 15 residues. Germline CDR1 reads SEHNR; CDR2 reads FQNEAQ (reference sequence). V was cut by 4 bases and J by 3 bases, with 15 bases left in between. CDR3 nucleotides: TGTGCCAGCAGCTACTCCAGGGGAGGGGACTATGGCTACACCTTC. This gives the protein CASSYSRGGDYGYTF.

CDR3 nucleotides: TGTGCCAGCAGCGTAGCTGGAGGATCAACCTACGAGCAGTACTTC. Protein: CASSVAGGSTYEQYF. The rearrangement links TRBV9 to TRBJ2-7, with D perhaps matching TRBD2 (5 bases). Germline CDR1 reads SGDLS; CDR2 reads YYNGEE. The V and J ends lost 0 bases and 2 bases respectively, with 12 bases between them. This CDR3 is built from 15 residues.

This chain links TRBV11-2 with TRBJ2-1; 8 bases line up with TRBD1. The CDR3 length is 15 residues. CDR1 and CDR2 (germline): SGHAT, FQNNGV. V shed 5 bases and J 4 bases; nucleotides not matched to a gene: 7. The CDR3 region is CASSTGTGSYNEQFF. Written as DNA, the CDR3 is TGTGCCAGCAGCACCGGGACAGGTTCATACAATGAGCAGTTCTTC. Looking up the rest from reference TRBV11-2 and TRBJ2-1 gives the full variable domain: EAGVAQSPRYKIIEKRQSVAFWCNPISGHATLYWYQQILGQGPKLLIQFQNNGVVDDSQLPKDRFSAERLKGVDSTLKIQPAKLEDSAVYLCASSTGTGSYNEQFFGPGTRLTVL.

DNA for the CDR3: TGTGCCAGTAGTCCGGGACAGGGTAGGAACGGCAATCAGCCCCAGCATTTT. It yields the protein CASSPGQGRNGNQPQHF. The V and J genes are TRBV19 and TRBJ1-5; 9 bases are shared with TRBD1. J gave up 2 bases and V 5 bases, and 10 bases lay outside the gene matches. The V gene's germline CDR1 is LNHDA and CDR2 SQIVND (reference sequence). This CDR3 is 17 amino acids long.

The V gene is TRBV12-5, the J gene TRBJ2-3, with 7 bases matching TRBD2. V gave up 1 base and J gave up 5 bases; unmatched junction bases: 15. CDR3 length equals 18 residues. CDR1 is LGHNT, CDR2 FRNRAP, per germline. This chain's CDR3 is CASGLARTRVRSLDTQYF. CDR3 nucleotides: TGTGCTAGTGGTTTGGCCAGGACTAGAGTTCGGTCCTTAGATACGCAGTATTTT.

This clone was seen a handful of times. The J gene is TRBJ2-7, the V gene TRBV6-1, with D uncertain. Germline lookup yields CDR1 MNHNS and CDR2 SASEGT. The CDR3 length is 14 residues. V was pared by 1 base and J by 2 bases, with 9 bases between. This chain's CDR3 is CASSEGAIAYEQYF. The DNA of the CDR3 is TGTGCCAGCAGTGAAGGAGCAATCGCCTACGAGCAGTACTTC.

This rearrangement joins TRBV29-1 to TRBJ1-1; 9 bases match TRBD1. The CDR3 runs 12 residues. V shed 7 bases, J shed 5 bases, and the junction held 5 bases outside the gene matches. Germline V gene sequence: CDR1 SQVTM, CDR2 ANQGSEA. As DNA, the CDR3 is TGCAGCGCACAGGGGGCTGGGACTGAAGCTTTCTTT. Translation gives CSAQGAGTEAFF.

The chain recombines TRBV2 with TRBJ1-2, with 8 bases lining up with TRBD1. Germline CDR1 SNHLY, CDR2 FYNNEI. V lost 6 bases to trimming and J lost 8 bases; unmatched junction nucleotides: 11. The length of the CDR3 is 14 residues. The CDR3 bases are TGTGCCAGCAGCGGGGTGGGGACAGGTGCCGGCTACACCTTC. Translating gives CASSGVGTGAGYTF.

J is TRBJ1-6 and V is TRBV5-1; 8 positions agree with TRBD1. The germline V gene has CDR1 SGHRS and CDR2 YFSETQ. Losses at the gene ends were 0 bases for V and 6 bases for J; bases not matched to a gene: 5. The CDR3 consists of 16 residues. CDR3 in amino acids: CASSLVTGGGNSPLHF. The CDR3 DNA sequence: TGCGCCAGCAGCTTGGTAACAGGGGGAGGTAATTCACCCCTCCACTTT.

In its sample, this clone was seen a few times. The chain is built from TRBV5-6 and TRBJ1-2, with D maybe TRBD1 (6 bases). Trimming stripped 2 bases from V and 4 bases from J, with 12 bases between. This CDR3 spans 14 amino acids. In germline, CDR1 is SGHDT, CDR2 YYEEEE. The CDR3 DNA reads TGTGCCAGCAGCTTAGATCGACAGGCCTATGGCTACACCTTC. It encodes CASSLDRQAYGYTF.